This TCR beta chain appears in the sequencing data of a study of T cells after yellow fever vaccination. For this clonotype: The target antigen is unknown.

MiXCR, run by TCRdb on the 5' RACE reads, gives a single entry per CDR3 protein. The sample records roughly 310,000 distinct CDR3 sequences, more than 8.5% being singletons. V lost 0 bases, J lost 3 bases, and 9 bases lay in between. Germline V gene sequence: CDR1 SGHRS, CDR2 YFSETQ. The CDR3 covers 14 residues. Study-wide results and caveats: The study noted that FACS-sorted repertoires could contain abundant clonotypes contaminating from the bulk population.

The sequence derives from a man younger than 35 who received the YFV17D yellow fever vaccine. Sequenced material: PBMCs, taken on the day of the first yellow fever vaccination. The rearrangement uses TRBV5-1 and TRBJ1-1; D gene unclear. CDR3: CASSLEAGYTEAFF. The CDR3 region has the DNA TGCGCCAGCAGCTTGGAAGCCGGCTACACTGAAGCTTTCTTT.